This record covers a single T cell receptor beta chain. The CDR3 loop spans 15 amino acids. The germline gives CDR1 SGHTA, CDR2 FQGNSA. After removal of 5 bases from V and 10 bases from J, the junction contained 14 bases not matched to a gene. These data originate in a study of blood T cell repertoires in COVID-19. Cohort 3 donors counted as recovered after two negative PCRs, clearance, or resolved symptoms. The table came from immunoSEQ multiplex PCR; TCRdb's copy has only in-frame clones and leaves some out. Altogether around 300,000 clones are present, 85% being singletons, with the ten largest covering roughly 2.7%.

The sequence was obtained from a woman between 50 and 59 years old who had recovered from COVID-19. Sequencing was done on a sample of PBMCs or T cells enriched from blood (not recorded which). The rearrangement uses TRBV7-2 and TRBJ2-1, with 7 bases aligning to TRBD2. DNA of the CDR3: TGTGCCAGCAGCCCAGAGGTAGCGGGTGGGCGGGAGCAGTTCTTC. Amino acid sequence: CASSPEVAGGREQFF.